This TCR beta chain was observed in a study of response to subunit inactivated influenza vaccine. TCRdb processed the RT-PCR reads anew with MiXCR; each CDR3 protein has one entry. Of 290,000 or so distinct CDR3 sequences listed, 20% to 25% are singletons. CDR3 size: 16 residues. The ends lost 6 bases at V and 0 bases at J; junction bases unmatched: 5. This clonotype has ten or more counts. The sequence derives from a man between 50 and 75 years old who received an inactivated influenza vaccine. The rearrangement links TRBV12-3 or TRBV12-4 to TRBJ1-6, with 7 bases lining up with TRBD1. The material sequenced was PBMCs from blood, taken about 20 months after vaccination. CDR3 region: CASSSTGSSYNSPLHF. CDR3 sequence (DNA): TGTGCCAGCAGCTCGACAGGGAGCTCCTATAATTCACCCCTCCACTTT.